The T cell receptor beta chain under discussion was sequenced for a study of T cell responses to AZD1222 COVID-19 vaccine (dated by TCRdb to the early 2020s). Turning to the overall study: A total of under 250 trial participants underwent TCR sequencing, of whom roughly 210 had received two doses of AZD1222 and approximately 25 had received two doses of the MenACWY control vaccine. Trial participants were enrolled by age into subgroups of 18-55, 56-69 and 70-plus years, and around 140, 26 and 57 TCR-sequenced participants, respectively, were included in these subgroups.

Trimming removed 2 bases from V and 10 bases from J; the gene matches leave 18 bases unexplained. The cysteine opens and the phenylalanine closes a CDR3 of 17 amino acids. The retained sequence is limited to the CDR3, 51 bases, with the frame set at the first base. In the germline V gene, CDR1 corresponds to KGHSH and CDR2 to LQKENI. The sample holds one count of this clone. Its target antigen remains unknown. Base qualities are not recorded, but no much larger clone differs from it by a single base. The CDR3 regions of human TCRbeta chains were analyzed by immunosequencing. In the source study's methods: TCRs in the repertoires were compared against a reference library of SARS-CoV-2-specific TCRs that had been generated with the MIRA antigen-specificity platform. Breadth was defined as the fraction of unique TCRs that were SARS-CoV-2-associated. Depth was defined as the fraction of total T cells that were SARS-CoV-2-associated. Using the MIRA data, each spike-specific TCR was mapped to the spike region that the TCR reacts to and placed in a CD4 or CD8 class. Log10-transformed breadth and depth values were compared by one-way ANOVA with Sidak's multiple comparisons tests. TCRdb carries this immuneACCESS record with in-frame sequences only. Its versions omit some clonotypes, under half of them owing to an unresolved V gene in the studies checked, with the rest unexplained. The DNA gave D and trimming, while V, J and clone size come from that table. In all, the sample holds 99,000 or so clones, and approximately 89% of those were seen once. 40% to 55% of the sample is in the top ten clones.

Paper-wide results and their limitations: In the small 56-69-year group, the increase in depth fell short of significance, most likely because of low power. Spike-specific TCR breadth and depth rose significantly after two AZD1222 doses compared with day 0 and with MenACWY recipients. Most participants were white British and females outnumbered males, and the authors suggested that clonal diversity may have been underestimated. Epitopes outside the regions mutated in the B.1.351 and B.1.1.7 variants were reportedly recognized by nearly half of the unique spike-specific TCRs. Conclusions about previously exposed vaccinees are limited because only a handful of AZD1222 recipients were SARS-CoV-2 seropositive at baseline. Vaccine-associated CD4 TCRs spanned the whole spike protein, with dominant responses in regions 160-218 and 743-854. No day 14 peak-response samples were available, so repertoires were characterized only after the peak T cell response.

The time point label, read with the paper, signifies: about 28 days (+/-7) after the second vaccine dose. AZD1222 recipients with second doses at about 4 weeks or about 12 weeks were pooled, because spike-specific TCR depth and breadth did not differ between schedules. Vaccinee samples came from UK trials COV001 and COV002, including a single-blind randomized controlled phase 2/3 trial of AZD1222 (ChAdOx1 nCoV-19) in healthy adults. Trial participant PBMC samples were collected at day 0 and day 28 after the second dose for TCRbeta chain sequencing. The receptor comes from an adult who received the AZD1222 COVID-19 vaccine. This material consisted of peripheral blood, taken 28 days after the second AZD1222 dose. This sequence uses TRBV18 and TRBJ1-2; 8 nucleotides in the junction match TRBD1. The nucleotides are TGTGCCAGCTCACCATACGGGACAGGCAACGTTGGGTCCGACTACACCTTC. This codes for CASSPYGTGNVGSDYTF.